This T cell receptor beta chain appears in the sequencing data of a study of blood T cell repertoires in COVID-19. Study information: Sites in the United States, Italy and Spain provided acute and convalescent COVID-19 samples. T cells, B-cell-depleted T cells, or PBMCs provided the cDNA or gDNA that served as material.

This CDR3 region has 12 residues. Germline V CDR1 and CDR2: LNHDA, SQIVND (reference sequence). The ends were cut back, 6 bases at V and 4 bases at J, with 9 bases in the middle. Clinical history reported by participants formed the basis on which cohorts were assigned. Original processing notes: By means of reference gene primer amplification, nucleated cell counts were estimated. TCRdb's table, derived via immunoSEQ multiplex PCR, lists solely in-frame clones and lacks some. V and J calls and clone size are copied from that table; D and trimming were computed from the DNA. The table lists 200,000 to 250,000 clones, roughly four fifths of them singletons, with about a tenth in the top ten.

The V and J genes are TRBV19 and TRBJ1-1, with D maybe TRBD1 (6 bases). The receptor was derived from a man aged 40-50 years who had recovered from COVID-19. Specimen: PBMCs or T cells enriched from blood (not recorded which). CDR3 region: CASRQGTTEAFF. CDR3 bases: TGTGCCAGTAGACAGGGTACCACTGAAGCTTTCTTT.